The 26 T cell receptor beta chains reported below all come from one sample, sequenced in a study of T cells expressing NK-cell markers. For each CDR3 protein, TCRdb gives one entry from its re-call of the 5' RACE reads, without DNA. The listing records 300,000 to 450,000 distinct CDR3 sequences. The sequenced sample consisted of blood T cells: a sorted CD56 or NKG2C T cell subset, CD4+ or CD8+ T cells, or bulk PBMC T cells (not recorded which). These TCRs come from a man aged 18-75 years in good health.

CDR3 protein: CASSRDYYNEQFF. The chain employs TRBV6-6 and TRBJ2-1. There are 13 residues in the CDR3. Germline CDR1 reads MNHNY; CDR2 reads SVGAGI (reference sequence).

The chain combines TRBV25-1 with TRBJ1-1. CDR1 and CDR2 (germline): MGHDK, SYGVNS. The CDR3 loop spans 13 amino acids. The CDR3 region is CASRGTSNTEAFF.

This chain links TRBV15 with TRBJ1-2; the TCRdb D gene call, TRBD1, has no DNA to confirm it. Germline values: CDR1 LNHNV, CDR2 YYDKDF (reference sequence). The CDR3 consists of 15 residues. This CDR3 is CATSRDPGVSHGYTF.

The CDR3 loop reads CASSQGRTGHEQYF. The chain combines TRBV4-2 with TRBJ2-7; TCRdb's assignment of TRBD1 cannot be checked, as there is no DNA. This CDR3 spans 14 amino acids. Per the germline V gene, CDR1 is LGHNA and CDR2 is YNFKEQ.

CDR3 residues: CASSIALLTDTQYF. The chain carries TRBV19 and TRBJ2-3. CDR3 length: 14 residues. Germline V gene sequence: CDR1 LNHDA, CDR2 SQIVND (reference sequence).

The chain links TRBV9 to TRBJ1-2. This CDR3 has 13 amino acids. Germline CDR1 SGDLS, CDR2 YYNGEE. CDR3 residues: CASSVEEYYGYTF.

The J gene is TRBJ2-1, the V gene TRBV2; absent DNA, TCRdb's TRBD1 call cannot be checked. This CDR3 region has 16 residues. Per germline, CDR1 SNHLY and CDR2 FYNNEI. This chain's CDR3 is CASSDLPGQGVNEQFF.

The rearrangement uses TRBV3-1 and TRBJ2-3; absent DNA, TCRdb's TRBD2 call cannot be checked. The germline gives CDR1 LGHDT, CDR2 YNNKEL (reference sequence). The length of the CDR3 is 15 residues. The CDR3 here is CASSQVASGGNTQYF.

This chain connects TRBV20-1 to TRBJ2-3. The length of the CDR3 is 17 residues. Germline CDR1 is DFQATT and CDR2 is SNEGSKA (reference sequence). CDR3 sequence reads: CSARGRRTDTGTDTQYF.

CDR3 residues: CASSPPGPDYEQYF. The V call is TRBV18, the J call TRBJ2-7. The CDR3 length is 14 residues. Germline loops: CDR1 KGHSH, CDR2 LQKENI.

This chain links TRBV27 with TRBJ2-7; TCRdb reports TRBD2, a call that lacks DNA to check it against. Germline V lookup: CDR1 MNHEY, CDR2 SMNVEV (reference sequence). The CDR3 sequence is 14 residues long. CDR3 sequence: CASRISGGFYEQYF.

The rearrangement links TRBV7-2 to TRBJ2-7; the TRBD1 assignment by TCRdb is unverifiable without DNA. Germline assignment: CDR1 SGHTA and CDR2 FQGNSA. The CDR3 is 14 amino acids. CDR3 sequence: CASSSGGKGYEQYF.

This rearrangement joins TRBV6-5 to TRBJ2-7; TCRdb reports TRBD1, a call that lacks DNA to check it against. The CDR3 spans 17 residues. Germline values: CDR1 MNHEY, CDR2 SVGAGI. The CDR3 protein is CASSYSVAGRNSYEQYF.

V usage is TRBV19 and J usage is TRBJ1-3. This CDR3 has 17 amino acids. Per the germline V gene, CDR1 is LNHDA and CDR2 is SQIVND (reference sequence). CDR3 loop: CASSIDRETPSGNTIYF.

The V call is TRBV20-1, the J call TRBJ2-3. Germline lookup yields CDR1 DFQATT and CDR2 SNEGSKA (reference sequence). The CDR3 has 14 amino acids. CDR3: CSVIRSSSTDTQYF.

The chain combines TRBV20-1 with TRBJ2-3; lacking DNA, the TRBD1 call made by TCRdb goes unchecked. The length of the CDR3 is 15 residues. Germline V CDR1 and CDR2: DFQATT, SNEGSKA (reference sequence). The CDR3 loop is CSARGARGIVDTQYF.

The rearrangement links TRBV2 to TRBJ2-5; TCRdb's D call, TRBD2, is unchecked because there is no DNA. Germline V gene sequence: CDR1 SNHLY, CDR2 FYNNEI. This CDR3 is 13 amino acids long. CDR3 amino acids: CASTWIAGETQYF.

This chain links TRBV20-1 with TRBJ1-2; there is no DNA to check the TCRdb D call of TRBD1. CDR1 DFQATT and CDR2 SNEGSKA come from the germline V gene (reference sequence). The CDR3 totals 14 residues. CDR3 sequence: CSASGTGANYGYTF.

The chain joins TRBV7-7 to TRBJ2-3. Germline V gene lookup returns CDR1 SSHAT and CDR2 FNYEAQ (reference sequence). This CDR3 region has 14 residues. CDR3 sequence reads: CASSPALATDTQYF. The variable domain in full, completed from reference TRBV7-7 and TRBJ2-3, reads GAGVSQSPRYKVTKRGQDVTLRCDPISSHATLYWYQQALGQGPEFLTYFNYEAQPDKSGLPSDRFSAERPEGSISTLTIQRTEQRDSAMYRCASSPALATDTQYFGPGTRLTVL.

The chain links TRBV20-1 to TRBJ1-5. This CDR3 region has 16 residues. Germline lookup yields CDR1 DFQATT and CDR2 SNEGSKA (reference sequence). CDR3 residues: CSARDPQGPGNQPQHF.

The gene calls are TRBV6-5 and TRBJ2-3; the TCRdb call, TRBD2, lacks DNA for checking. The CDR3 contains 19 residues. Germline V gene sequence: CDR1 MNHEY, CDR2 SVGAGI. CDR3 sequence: CASSYSVMRSGGATDTQYF.

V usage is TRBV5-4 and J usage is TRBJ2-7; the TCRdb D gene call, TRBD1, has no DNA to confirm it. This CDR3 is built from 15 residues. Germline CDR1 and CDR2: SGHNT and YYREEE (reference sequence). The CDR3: CASSTLVGQVHEQYF.

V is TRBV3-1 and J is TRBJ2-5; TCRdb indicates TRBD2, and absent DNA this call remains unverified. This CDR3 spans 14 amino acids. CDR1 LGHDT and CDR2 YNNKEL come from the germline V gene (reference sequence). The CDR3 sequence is CASSQGASGWNQYF.

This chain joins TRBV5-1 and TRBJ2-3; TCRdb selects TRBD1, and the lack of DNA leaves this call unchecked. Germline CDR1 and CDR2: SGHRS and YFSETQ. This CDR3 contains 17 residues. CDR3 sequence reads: CASSAPLQGGSTDTQYF. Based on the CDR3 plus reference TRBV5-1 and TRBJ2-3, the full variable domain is KAGVTQTPRYLIKTRGQQVTLSCSPISGHRSVSWYQQTPGQGLQFLFEYFSETQRNKGNFPGRFSGRQFSNSRSEMNVSTLELGDSALYLCASSAPLQGGSTDTQYFGPGTRLTVL.

The CDR3 spells CSAFQQGFYGYTF. V usage is TRBV20-1 and J usage is TRBJ1-2; TCRdb selects TRBD1, and the lack of DNA leaves this call unchecked. The CDR3 length is 13 residues. Germline V gene sequence: CDR1 DFQATT, CDR2 SNEGSKA (reference sequence).

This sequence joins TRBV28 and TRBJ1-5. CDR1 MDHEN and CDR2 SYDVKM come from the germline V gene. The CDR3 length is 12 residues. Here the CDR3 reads CASSLTHWAQHF.